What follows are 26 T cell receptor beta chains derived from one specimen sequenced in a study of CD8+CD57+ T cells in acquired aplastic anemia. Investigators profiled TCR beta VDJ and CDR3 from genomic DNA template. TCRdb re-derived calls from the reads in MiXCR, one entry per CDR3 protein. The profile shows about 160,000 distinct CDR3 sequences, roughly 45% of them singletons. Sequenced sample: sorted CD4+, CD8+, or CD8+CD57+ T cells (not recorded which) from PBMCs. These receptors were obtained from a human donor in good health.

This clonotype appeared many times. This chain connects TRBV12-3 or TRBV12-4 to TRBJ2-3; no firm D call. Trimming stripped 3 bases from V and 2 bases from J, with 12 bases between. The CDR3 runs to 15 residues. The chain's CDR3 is CASSLRQPNTDTQYF. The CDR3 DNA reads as TGTGCCAGCAGTTTGAGGCAGCCTAACACAGATACGCAGTATTTT.

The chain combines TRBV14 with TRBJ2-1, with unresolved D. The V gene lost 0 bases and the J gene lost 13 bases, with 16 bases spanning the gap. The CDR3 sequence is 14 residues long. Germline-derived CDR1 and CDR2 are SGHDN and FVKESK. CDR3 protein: CASSQDESPAHQFF. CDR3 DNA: TGTGCCAGCAGCCAAGATGAGAGCCCGGCACACCAGTTCTTC.

The CDR3 DNA sequence: TGTGCCAGCAGCCAACAGGGACGGGCCACTGAAGCTTTCTTT. It specifies CASSQQGRATEAFF. The genes are TRBV7-2 and TRBJ1-1; weak D call: TRBD1 (6 bases). Germline V gives CDR1 SGHTA, CDR2 FQGNSA. The V gene lost 5 bases and the J gene lost 4 bases, with 14 bases spanning the gap. This CDR3 contains 14 residues.

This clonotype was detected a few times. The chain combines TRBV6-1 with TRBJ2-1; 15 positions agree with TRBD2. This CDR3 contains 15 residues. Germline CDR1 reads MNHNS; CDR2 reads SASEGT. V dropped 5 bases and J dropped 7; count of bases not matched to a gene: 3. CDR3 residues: CASSRTSGGANEQFF. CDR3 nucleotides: TGTGCCAGCAGTCGGACTAGCGGGGGGGCGAATGAGCAGTTCTTC.

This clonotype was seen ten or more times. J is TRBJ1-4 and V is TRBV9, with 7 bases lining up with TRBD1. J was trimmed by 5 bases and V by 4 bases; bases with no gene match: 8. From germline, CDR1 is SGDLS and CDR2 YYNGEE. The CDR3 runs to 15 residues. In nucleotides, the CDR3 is TGTGCCAGCAGCCTCACAGGGGCCAACAATGAAAAACTGTTTTTT. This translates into CASSLTGANNEKLFF. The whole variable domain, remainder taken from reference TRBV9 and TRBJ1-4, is DSGVTQTPKHLITATGQRVTLRCSPRSGDLSVYWYQQSLDQGLQFLIQYYNGEERAKGNILERFSAQQFPDLHSELNLSSLELGDSALYFCASSLTGANNEKLFFGSGTQLSVL.

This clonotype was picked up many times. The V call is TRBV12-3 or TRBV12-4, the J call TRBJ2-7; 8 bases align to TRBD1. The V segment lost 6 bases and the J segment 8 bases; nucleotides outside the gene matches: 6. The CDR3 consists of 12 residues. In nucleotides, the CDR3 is TGTGCCAGCAGCCAATACAGGGGGAAGCAGTACTTC. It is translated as CASSQYRGKQYF.

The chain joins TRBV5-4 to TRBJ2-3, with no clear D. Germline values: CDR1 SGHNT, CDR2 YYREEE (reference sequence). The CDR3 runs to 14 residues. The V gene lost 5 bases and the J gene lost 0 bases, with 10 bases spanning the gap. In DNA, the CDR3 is TGTGCCAGCAGTCCCGCTTCTAGCACAGATACGCAGTATTTT. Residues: CASSPASSTDTQYF.

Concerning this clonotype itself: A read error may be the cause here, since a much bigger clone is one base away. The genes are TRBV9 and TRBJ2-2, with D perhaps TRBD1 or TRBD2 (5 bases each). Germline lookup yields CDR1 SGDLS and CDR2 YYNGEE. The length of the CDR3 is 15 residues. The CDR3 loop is CASRKGHSGTGELLF. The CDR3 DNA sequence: TGTGCCAGCAGGAAAGGACATTCGGGCACCGGGGAGCTGCTTTTT.

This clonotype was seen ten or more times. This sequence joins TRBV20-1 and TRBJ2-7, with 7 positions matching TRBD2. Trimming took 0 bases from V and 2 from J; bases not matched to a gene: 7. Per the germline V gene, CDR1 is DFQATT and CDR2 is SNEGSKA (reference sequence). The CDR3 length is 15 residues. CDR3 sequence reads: CSARDGGRAPYEQYF. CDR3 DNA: TGCAGTGCTAGAGATGGCGGGAGAGCTCCCTACGAGCAGTACTTC.

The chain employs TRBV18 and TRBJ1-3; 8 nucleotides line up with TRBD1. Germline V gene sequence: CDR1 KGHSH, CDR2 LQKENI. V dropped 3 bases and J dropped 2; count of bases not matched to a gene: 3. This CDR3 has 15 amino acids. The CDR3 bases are TGTGCCAGCTCACCCCCGGACAGGGCTGGAAACACCATATATTTT. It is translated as CASSPPDRAGNTIYF.

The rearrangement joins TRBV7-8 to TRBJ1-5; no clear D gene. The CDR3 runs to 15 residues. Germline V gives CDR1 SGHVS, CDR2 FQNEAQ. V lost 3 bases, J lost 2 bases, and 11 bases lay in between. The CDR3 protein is CASSLRAGGNQPQHF. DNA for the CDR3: TGTGCCAGCAGCTTGAGGGCGGGTGGCAATCAGCCCCAGCATTTT.

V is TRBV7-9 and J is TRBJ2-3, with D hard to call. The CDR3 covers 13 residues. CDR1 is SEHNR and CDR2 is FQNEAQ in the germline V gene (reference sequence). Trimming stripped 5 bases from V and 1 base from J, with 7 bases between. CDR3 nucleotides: TGTGCCAGCAGCGCCTCCGGCACAGATACGCAGTATTTT. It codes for CASSASGTDTQYF.

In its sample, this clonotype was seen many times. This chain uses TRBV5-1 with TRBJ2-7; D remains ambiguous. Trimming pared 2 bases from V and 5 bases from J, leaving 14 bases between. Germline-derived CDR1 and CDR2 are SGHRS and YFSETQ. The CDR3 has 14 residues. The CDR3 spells CASSFGSTWDEQYF. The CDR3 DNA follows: TGCGCCAGCAGCTTTGGTTCCACCTGGGACGAGCAGTACTTC.

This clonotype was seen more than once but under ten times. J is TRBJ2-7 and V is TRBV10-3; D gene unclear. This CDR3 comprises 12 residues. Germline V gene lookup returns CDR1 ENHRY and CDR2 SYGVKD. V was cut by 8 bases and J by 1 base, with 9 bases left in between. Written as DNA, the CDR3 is TGTGCCATCGCTCTAGTTTCCTACGAGCAGTACTTC. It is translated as CAIALVSYEQYF.

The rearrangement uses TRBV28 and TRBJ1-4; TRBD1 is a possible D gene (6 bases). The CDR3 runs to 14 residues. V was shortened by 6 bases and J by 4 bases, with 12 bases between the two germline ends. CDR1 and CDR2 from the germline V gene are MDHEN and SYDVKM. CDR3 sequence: CASSRQGSNEKLFF. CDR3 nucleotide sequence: TGTGCCAGCAGCAGGCAGGGGAGTAATGAAAAACTGTTTTTT.

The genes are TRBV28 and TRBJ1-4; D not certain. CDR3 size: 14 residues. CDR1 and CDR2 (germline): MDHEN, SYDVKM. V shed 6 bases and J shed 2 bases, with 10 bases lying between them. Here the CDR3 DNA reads TGTGCCAGCAGCCGGCTGGGGACTAATGAAAAACTGTTTTTT. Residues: CASSRLGTNEKLFF.

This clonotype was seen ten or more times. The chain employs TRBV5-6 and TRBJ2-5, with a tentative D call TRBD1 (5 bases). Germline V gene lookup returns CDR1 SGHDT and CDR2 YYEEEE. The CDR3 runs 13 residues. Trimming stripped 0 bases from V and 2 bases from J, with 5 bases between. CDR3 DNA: TGTGCCAGCAGCTTGGGACAGCAAGAGACCCAGTACTTC. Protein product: CASSLGQQETQYF.

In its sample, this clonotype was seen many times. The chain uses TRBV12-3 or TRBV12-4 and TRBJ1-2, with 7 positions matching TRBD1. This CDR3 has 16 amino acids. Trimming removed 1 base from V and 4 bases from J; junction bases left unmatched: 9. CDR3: CASSLGQGQLVYGYTF. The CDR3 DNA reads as TGTGCCAGCAGTTTAGGACAGGGACAGTTAGTCTATGGCTACACCTTC.

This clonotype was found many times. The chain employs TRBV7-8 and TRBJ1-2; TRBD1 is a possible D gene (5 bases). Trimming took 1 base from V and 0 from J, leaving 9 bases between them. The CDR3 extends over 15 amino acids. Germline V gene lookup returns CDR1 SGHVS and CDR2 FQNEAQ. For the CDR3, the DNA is TGTGCCAGCAGCTTAGTAGTGGGGGCTAACTATGGCTACACCTTC. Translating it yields CASSLVVGANYGYTF.

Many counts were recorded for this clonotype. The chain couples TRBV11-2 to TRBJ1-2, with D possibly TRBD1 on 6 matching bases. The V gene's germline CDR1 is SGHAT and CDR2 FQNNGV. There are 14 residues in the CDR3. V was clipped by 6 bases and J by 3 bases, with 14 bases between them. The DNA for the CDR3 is TGTGCCAGCAGGCACAGGGAGTCGGACTATGGCTACACCTTC. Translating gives CASRHRESDYGYTF. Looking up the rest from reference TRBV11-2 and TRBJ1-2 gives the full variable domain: EAGVAQSPRYKIIEKRQSVAFWCNPISGHATLYWYQQILGQGPKLLIQFQNNGVVDDSQLPKDRFSAERLKGVDSTLKIQPAKLEDSAVYLCASRHRESDYGYTFGSGTRLTVV.

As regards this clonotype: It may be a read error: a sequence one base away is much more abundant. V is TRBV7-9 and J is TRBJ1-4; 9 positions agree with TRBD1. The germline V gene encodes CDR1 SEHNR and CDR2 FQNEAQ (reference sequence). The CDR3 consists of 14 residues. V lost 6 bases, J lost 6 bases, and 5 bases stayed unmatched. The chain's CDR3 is CASSPGQGDEKLFF. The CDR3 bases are TGTGCCAGCAGTCCGGGACAGGGAGATGAAAAACTGTTTTTT.

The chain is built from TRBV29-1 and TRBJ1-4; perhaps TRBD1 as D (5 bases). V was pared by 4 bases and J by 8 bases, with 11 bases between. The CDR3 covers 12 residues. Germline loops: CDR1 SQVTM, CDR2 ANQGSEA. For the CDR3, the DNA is TGCAGCGTTGGTGGGGCTGGAGAAAAACTGTTTTTT. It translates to CSVGGAGEKLFF.

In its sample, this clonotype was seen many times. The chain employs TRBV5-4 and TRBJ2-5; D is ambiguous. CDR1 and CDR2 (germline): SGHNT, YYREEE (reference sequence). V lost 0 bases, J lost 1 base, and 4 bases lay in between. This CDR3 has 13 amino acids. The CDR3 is CASSLGFQETQYF. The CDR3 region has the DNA TGTGCCAGCAGCTTGGGCTTCCAAGAGACCCAGTACTTC.

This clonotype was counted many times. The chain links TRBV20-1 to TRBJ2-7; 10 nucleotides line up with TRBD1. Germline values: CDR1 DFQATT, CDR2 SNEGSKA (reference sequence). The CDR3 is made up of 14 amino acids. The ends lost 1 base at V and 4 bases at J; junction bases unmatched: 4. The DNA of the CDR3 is TGCAGTGCTAGAGTTCGGACAGGGGGATACGAGCAGTACTTC. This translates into CSARVRTGGYEQYF.

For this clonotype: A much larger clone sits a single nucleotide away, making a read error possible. CDR3 sequence reads: CASSPSMGGYGYTF. In DNA form, the CDR3 reads TGTGCCAGCAGTCCCTCAATGGGAGGATATGGCTACACCTTC. The V and J genes are TRBV12-3 or TRBV12-4 and TRBJ1-2; no clear D gene. Between the trimmed V and J ends, which lost 5 bases and 5 bases, there was a span of 15 bases. This CDR3 has 14 residues.

CDR3 DNA sequence: TGTGCCAGCAGTTTTAGCGGGGGGCGCAATGAGCAGTTCTTC. This gives the protein CASSFSGGRNEQFF. The chain uses TRBV27 and TRBJ2-1; 10 bases line up with TRBD2. Per the germline V gene, CDR1 is MNHEY and CDR2 is SMNVEV (reference sequence). CDR3 length: 14 amino acids. V was clipped by 3 bases and J by 6 bases; unmatched bases: 2.